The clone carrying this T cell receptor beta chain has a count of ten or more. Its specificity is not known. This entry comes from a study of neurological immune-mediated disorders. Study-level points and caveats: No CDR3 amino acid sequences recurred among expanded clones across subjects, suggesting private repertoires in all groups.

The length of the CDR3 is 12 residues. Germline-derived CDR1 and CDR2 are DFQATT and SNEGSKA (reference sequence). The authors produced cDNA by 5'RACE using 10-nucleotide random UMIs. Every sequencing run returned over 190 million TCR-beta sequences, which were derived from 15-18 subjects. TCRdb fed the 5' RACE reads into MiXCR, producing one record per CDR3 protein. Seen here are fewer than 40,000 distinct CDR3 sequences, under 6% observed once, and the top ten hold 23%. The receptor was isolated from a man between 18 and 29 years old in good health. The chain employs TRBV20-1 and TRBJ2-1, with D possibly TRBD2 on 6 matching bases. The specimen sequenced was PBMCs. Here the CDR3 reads CTAGSSYNEQFF. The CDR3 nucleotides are TGCACGGCGGGGAGCTCCTACAATGAGCAGTTCTTC.